This record covers a single TCR beta chain. TCR sequencing covered a few patients who responded to pembrolizumab. Germline CDR1 is WSHSY and CDR2 is SAAADI. Trimming removed 10 bases at V and 0 bases at J, with 14 bases between. The CDR3 consists of 14 residues. Sequenced by immunoSEQ multiplex PCR; TCRdb stores in-frame clones only, minus some. The table shows about 79,000 clones, with 80% to 90% occurring only once. These data are taken from a study of PD-1 blockade in mismatch repair-deficient tumors. Looking at the study overall: Patients had around 11 mismatch repair-deficient cancer types and were previously treated and progressing.

The V gene is TRBV10-2, the J gene TRBJ2-3; TRBD2 is a possible D gene (6 bases). Sequences were derived from peripheral blood, sampled 44 weeks after starting pembrolizumab. The TCR originated in an adult with mismatch repair-deficient cancer. CDR3 protein: CATTSGQSTDTQYF. CDR3 in DNA: TGCGCCACCACAAGCGGGCAGAGCACAGATACGCAGTATTTT.